Listed here are 27 T cell receptor beta chains from one sample, sequenced in a study of cytomegalovirus exposure and HLA in healthy donors. PCR employed 60 Vbeta and 13 Jbeta primers. The method was immunoSEQ multiplex PCR; TCRdb's version includes in-frame clones alone and lacks a portion of them. The sample includes roughly 190,000 clones, approximately 80% of them seen just once. The sequencing input was PBMCs. The receptors shown here come from a woman in her forties or fifties in good health and CMV-seronegative.

The CDR3 here is CATSRDPLKTVLAKNIQYF. The CDR3 DNA follows: TGTGCCACCAGCAGAGATCCCCTAAAGACAGTACTAGCCAAAAACATTCAGTACTTC. This chain links TRBV15 with TRBJ2-4, with D perhaps TRBD1 (5 bases). The CDR3 is made up of 19 amino acids. Trimming removed 0 bases at V and 0 bases at J, with 18 bases between. Germline CDR1 reads LNHNV; CDR2 reads YYDKDF (reference sequence).

The chain has TRBV6-6 and TRBJ1-1, with 9 bases fitting TRBD1. Germline CDR1 and CDR2: MNHNY and SVGAGI (reference sequence). CDR3 length equals 14 residues. The J segment lost 5 bases and the V segment lost 0 bases, leaving 1 base of the junction unmatched. CDR3 DNA sequence: TGTGCCAGCAGTTACTCCGGACAGGGGACTGAAGCTTTCTTT. It codes for CASSYSGQGTEAFF.

The chain carries TRBV4-3 and TRBJ1-1; D is uncertain. This CDR3 has 15 amino acids. CDR1 is LGHNA and CDR2 is YSLEER in the germline V gene. Trimming cost V 1 base and J 1 base, with 10 bases left between them. The CDR3 is CASSQADPGNTEAFF. The CDR3 DNA sequence: TGCGCCAGCAGCCAAGCAGATCCGGGGAACACTGAAGCTTTCTTT.

The chain is built from TRBV19 and TRBJ2-2; weak D call: TRBD1 (6 bases). Trimming cost V 6 bases and J 8 bases, with 19 bases left between them. In germline, CDR1 is LNHDA, CDR2 SQIVND (reference sequence). The CDR3 is 15 amino acids. CDR3 residues: CASRLGRGAAGELFF. The CDR3 DNA reads as TGTGCCAGTAGACTGGGCAGGGGAGCCGCGGGGGAGCTGTTTTTT.

The gene calls are TRBV25-1 and TRBJ1-3; D perhaps matches TRBD1 (6 bases). The CDR3 contains 16 residues. V shed 1 base and J shed 3 bases, with 13 bases lying between them. CDR1 is MGHDK, CDR2 SYGVNS, per germline. CDR3 nucleotide sequence: TGTGCCAGCAGTGAATGGGGAGGGGGAGGTGGAAACACCATATATTTT. It specifies CASSEWGGGGGNTIYF.

This chain connects TRBV29-1 to TRBJ2-1, with D unresolved. The ends were cut back, 6 bases at V and 4 bases at J, with 19 bases in the middle. This CDR3 region has 15 residues. Germline V gene sequence: CDR1 SQVTM, CDR2 ANQGSEA. The CDR3 sequence is CSVAPGSPTYNEQFF. The CDR3 region has the DNA TGCAGCGTCGCCCCCGGGTCCCCGACTTACAATGAGCAGTTCTTC.

CDR3 nucleotides: TGCAGCGTTAGGTACTTGGGACTAAAAGACAATGAGCAGTTCTTC. Amino acid sequence: CSVRYLGLKDNEQFF. The V and J genes are TRBV29-1 and TRBJ2-1; 7 nucleotides line up with TRBD2. CDR3 length: 15 residues. The V segment lost 5 bases and the J segment 5 bases; nucleotides outside the gene matches: 12. Germline CDR1 and CDR2: SQVTM and ANQGSEA.

This chain joins TRBV5-6 and TRBJ1-1; 9 nucleotides agree with TRBD1. Trimming at V came to 6 bases and at J to 5 bases, leaving 2 bases not matched to a gene. This CDR3 is built from 12 residues. CDR1 and CDR2 from the germline V gene are SGHDT and YYEEEE. The CDR3 DNA reads as TGTGCCAGCACACAGGGGGCTACTGAAGCTTTCTTT. This codes for CASTQGATEAFF.

The rearrangement uses TRBV29-1 and TRBJ2-1, with a tentative D call TRBD2 (6 bases). Trimming removed 6 bases from V and 10 bases from J, with 13 bases in between. Germline V gene data show CDR1 as SQVTM and CDR2 as ANQGSEA. This CDR3 has 11 residues. This CDR3 reads CSVRSAGEQFF. The CDR3 DNA follows: TGCAGCGTGCGTAGCGCGGGGGAGCAGTTCTTC.

A note on this clone: This specimen includes other DNA sequences encoding the same CDR3. The V and J genes are TRBV28 and TRBJ1-6; D is perhaps TRBD1 (6 bases). CDR1 is MDHEN and CDR2 is SYDVKM in the germline V gene. Trimming took off 3 bases at V and 0 bases at J, with 9 bases between the two ends. The CDR3 totals 16 residues. CDR3 loop: CASSFTGSSYNSPLHF. DNA for the CDR3: TGTGCCAGCAGTTTTACAGGGAGCTCCTATAATTCACCCCTCCACTTT.

V usage is TRBV19 and J usage is TRBJ2-5; 7 nucleotides agree with TRBD2. Germline V CDR1 and CDR2: LNHDA, SQIVND (reference sequence). The CDR3 contains 14 residues. Losses at the gene ends were 7 bases for V and 5 bases for J; bases not matched to a gene: 10. The CDR3 is CASTASGIRETQYF. In nucleotides, the CDR3 is TGTGCCAGTACCGCGAGCGGGATCAGGGAGACCCAGTACTTC.

The rearrangement uses TRBV6-5 and TRBJ1-2; possible D gene TRBD1, 6 bases. V was cut by 4 bases and J by 5 bases, with 14 bases left in between. The CDR3 is 14 amino acids. Germline CDR1 reads MNHEY; CDR2 reads SVGAGI. The CDR3 DNA follows: TGTGCCAGCAGTTCCCCGACAGGAGGATATGGCTACACCTTC. Translated: CASSSPTGGYGYTF.

The rearrangement joins TRBV5-5 to TRBJ1-1, with D unresolved. The CDR3 has 16 residues. Deletions cut 4 bases from V and 6 bases from J, with 22 bases between. Per germline, CDR1 SGHKS and CDR2 YYEKEE (reference sequence). The CDR3 DNA reads TGTGCCAGCAGCGTTAGTGTACTCTCTCCACCGTCTGAAGCTTTCTTT. Protein product: CASSVSVLSPPSEAFF.

The chain links TRBV27 to TRBJ2-7; 12 bases map to TRBD2. The CDR3 contains 15 residues. V gave up 6 bases and J gave up 1 base; unmatched junction bases: 4. Germline V gives CDR1 MNHEY, CDR2 SMNVEV (reference sequence). The CDR3 reads CASSDGLAGSYEQYF. The CDR3 region has the DNA TGTGCCAGCAGCGACGGACTAGCGGGGTCCTACGAGCAGTACTTC.

The genes are TRBV9 and TRBJ2-1; 8 nucleotides line up with TRBD2. The CDR3 is made up of 18 amino acids. Germline-derived CDR1 and CDR2 are SGDLS and YYNGEE. V lost 0 bases and J lost 0; bases outside the gene matches: 8. CDR3 DNA sequence: TGTGCCAGCAGCGTAGCCGGGACTAGTGGGTTCTCCTACAATGAGCAGTTCTTC. Its protein is CASSVAGTSGFSYNEQFF.

The genes are TRBV20-1 and TRBJ2-3; D is perhaps TRBD2 (5 bases). This CDR3 contains 11 residues. Germline V gives CDR1 DFQATT, CDR2 SNEGSKA (reference sequence). CDR3 protein: CSPRDTDTQYF. The DNA of the CDR3 is TGCAGCCCCCGGGATACAGATACGCAGTATTTT.

This clone was counted only a few times. The CDR3 here is CASSETGKDEKLFF. The CDR3 nucleotides read TGTGCCAGCAGTGAGACAGGGAAAGATGAAAAACTGTTTTTT. The chain carries TRBV6-1 and TRBJ1-4, with 7 bases that match TRBD1. The CDR3 is 14 amino acids. With V trimmed by 3 bases and J by 6 bases, 4 bases remained unmatched. CDR1 is MNHNS and CDR2 is SASEGT in the germline V gene.

In the case of this clone: Its ends do not fully match the called genes, so a read error is possible. V and J are TRBV28 and TRBJ2-1, with TRBD2 matching 7 bases. CDR1 and CDR2 from the germline V gene are MDHEN and SYDVKM. The CDR3 is made up of 14 amino acids. In nucleotides, the CDR3 is TGTGCCAGCAGTTTAGCGGGAGAATCCAATGAGCGGTTCTTC. It yields the protein CASSLAGESNERFF.

The chain links TRBV28 to TRBJ2-4, with D possibly being TRBD1 (6 bases). From germline, CDR1 is MDHEN and CDR2 SYDVKM. CDR3 length: 16 amino acids. Deletions cut 5 bases from V and 2 bases from J, with 16 bases between. CDR3 sequence: CASSGRQVVTKNIQYF. CDR3 nucleotides: TGTGCCAGCAGTGGCCGACAGGTGGTAACCAAAAACATTCAGTACTTC.

The V and J genes are TRBV11-2 and TRBJ2-1, with 8 bases fitting TRBD1. The CDR3 runs 15 residues. Trimming at V came to 5 bases and at J to 10 bases, leaving 13 bases not matched to a gene. Germline CDR1 and CDR2: SGHAT and FQNNGV. The CDR3 reads CASSKGQAWAEEQFF. As DNA, the CDR3 is TGTGCCAGCAGCAAGGGACAGGCCTGGGCGGAGGAGCAGTTCTTC.

The chain employs TRBV9 and TRBJ1-1; D gene uncertain. V shed 0 bases and J shed 3 bases, with 12 bases lying between them. Germline V gene lookup returns CDR1 SGDLS and CDR2 YYNGEE. This CDR3 is 15 amino acids long. The CDR3 DNA follows: TGTGCCAGCAGCGTAGGGAATCGACGGGACACTGAAGCTTTCTTT. Its protein product is CASSVGNRRDTEAFF.

The J gene is TRBJ2-1, the V gene TRBV28, with 11 bases aligning to TRBD2. V trimming: 2 bases; J trimming: 7 bases; junction bases outside the gene matches: 7. The CDR3 length is 16 residues. Germline V gene sequence: CDR1 MDHEN, CDR2 SYDVKM. The CDR3 DNA is TGTGCCAGCAGTTTAGGGCTAGCGGGAGGATATAATGAGCAGTTCTTC. This encodes CASSLGLAGGYNEQFF.

V and J are TRBV10-3 and TRBJ2-7, with 9 bases identical to TRBD2. V gave up 7 bases and J gave up 9 bases; unmatched junction bases: 16. From germline, CDR1 is ENHRY and CDR2 SYGVKD. This CDR3 is built from 15 residues. The CDR3 DNA follows: TGTGCCATCAACCACAATGGGCGGGAGGGTCTTGGGCAGTACTTC. Amino acid sequence: CAINHNGREGLGQYF.

The rearrangement joins TRBV4-1 to TRBJ1-3; 7 bases fit TRBD1. Germline CDR1 is MGHRA and CDR2 is YSYEKL. The V segment lost 3 bases and the J segment 4 bases; nucleotides outside the gene matches: 9. This CDR3 has 16 amino acids. CDR3 nucleotide sequence: TGCGCCAGCAGCCACCCCACCACAGGGGCCGGAAACACCATATATTTT. Residues: CASSHPTTGAGNTIYF.

The rearrangement joins TRBV19 to TRBJ2-1, with TRBD1 matching 8 bases. The CDR3 loop spans 15 amino acids. The junction had 3 bases not matched to a gene; V was cut back by 4 bases and J by 1 base. Per the germline V gene, CDR1 is LNHDA and CDR2 is SQIVND (reference sequence). CDR3 sequence reads: CASSTDRGSYNEQFF. In nucleotides, the CDR3 is TGTGCCAGTAGTACTGACAGGGGATCCTACAATGAGCAGTTCTTC.

The V call is TRBV6-6, the J call TRBJ2-7, with TRBD2 matching over 11 bases. CDR1 is MNHNY, CDR2 SVGAGI, per germline (reference sequence). The length of the CDR3 is 16 residues. V gave up 2 bases and J gave up 3 bases; unmatched junction bases: 6. As DNA, the CDR3 is TGTGCCAGCAGTTACGGCCTACTAGCGGGGGTCTACGAGCAGTACTTC. It translates to CASSYGLLAGVYEQYF.

V gene TRBV5-5 combines with J gene TRBJ2-3; unclear D gene. Trimming stripped 4 bases from V and 7 bases from J, with 7 bases between. Germline CDR1 is SGHKS and CDR2 is YYEKEE (reference sequence). This CDR3 is 11 amino acids long. In nucleotides, the CDR3 is TGTGCCAGCAGCCCAACTTATACGCAGTATTTT. The encoded protein is CASSPTYTQYF.